This TCR beta chain was obtained from a study of shared clonotypes between healthy human individuals (TCRdb year 2020). Notes on the research overall: The cohort comprised two women and a few men aged 18 to 49 years. Per donor, three plates each were used for CD4 naive and CD4 memory, two for CD8 naive, and one for CD8 memory. Libraries were prepared and TCR repertoires were sequenced by different laboratories using diverse techniques, in order to increase sequencing depth and limit assay-specific biases. Between about 0.8 and 8.9 billion PBMCs per donor were obtained by leukapheresis. Blood TCR repertoires of about five healthy adults were deeply sequenced to estimate repertoire size and the extent of clonotype sharing between individuals. Study-wide conclusions, independent of this receptor: Naive subsets generally had larger estimated clonotype richness than memory subsets did. Sampling was restricted to blood, and TCR repertoires in tissue are likely to differ from TCR repertoires in blood. Compared with non-shared clonotypes, clonotypes shared by all four sorted-subset donors had higher generation probabilities. The genetic and exposure-history diversity represented was limited by the small number of donors. Approximately 5% of naive CD4, 3% to 4% of naive CD8, approximately 2% of memory CD4, and roughly 0.4% of memory CD8 clonotypes were shared across several donors. Rarefaction of sorted-subset datasets indicated incomplete sequencing despite the large sequencing depth. Pairwise subsampling indicated that sequencing depth was expected to affect the degree of clonotype sharing among donors.

The CDR3, from cysteine to phenylalanine, totals 13 residues. Only the CDR3 DNA is retained, 39 bases long and in frame from the first base. As encoded in the germline V gene, CDR1 is SGHVS while CDR2 is FQNEAQ. V is clipped by 1 base and J by 3 bases, and the sequence between their germline boundaries is 7 bases long. Points on this clone: What this receptor recognizes is not known. No much larger clone is present one base from it, and per-base qualities are unavailable.

CD8 naive samples consisted of CD45RO-negative cells that were positively selected for CCR7, yielding a CD45RA+CCR7+ population without TemRA cells. Donors were healthy HIV-negative adults with no recently reported acute infections or vaccinations. All donors were Caucasian adults living in Nashville, Tennessee, USA. After blood collection by leukapheresis, PBMCs were isolated using Ficoll-Histopaque density gradient centrifugation and then cryopreserved in the vapor phase of liquid nitrogen. Purity and quantity of every magnetically sorted T cell population were checked by analytical flow cytometry. Genomic DNA was isolated from each sorted fraction and quantified by UV absorbance on a Nanodrop 2000c. Using the deep immunoSEQ assay, TCR CDR3 regions were amplified from genomic DNA by multiplex PCR. Extracted genomic DNA from each cell subset was distributed evenly across all wells of several immunoSEQ 96-well plates, and each plate was treated as a replicate. Each replicate PCR for sorted subsets received roughly 0.2 ug genomic DNA, equal to tens of thousands of T cell genomes. Purified libraries were measured with a Qubit 3.0 fluorometer, size-checked on a Bioanalyzer 2100, and measured again with the KAPA Library Quantification kit. Every immunoSEQ 96-well plate was sequenced on a dedicated single-read 150-cycle Illumina NextSeq 550 flow cell. The authors' analysis ran thus. Because only junctional sequences without quality scores were contained in the immunoSEQ output, filtering matching that applied to full-length reads could not be performed. Sequences were annotated with PyIR, a Python wrapper for IgBLAST v1.9, and V/J genes and CDR3 were assigned using IMGT germline references. Reads with weak V/J assignments (E-value above 1e-6), missing CDR3, stop codons, out-of-frame junctions, or ambiguous translated residues were removed. V3J clonotypes were defined as sequences sharing an identical inferred V gene, J gene, and CDR3 amino acid sequence. To compute the percentage overlap between repertoires, the number of shared unique clonotypes was divided by the size of the smaller repertoire. Three approaches were used to assess repertoire richness: RTK rarefaction, the Chao1 estimator, and Recon v2.1 estimates of unobserved clonotypes. For all TCRbeta clonotypes obtained by the gDNA method from a few donors, generation probabilities were computed with OLGA. As stored in TCRdb, this immuneACCESS dataset retains in-frame rearrangements with V and J assigned. A fraction of the clones does not appear; measured against another copy, unresolved V genes explain less than half of the discrepancy, and the remainder lacks a known reason. D and trimming were read from the DNA, whereas the V and J calls and clone size are those reported in that table. The sample profile shows roughly 2.1 million clones; just over 90% of them were found once. The ten largest clones take up over 1.5% of the sample.

The chain employs TRBV7-8 and TRBJ2-7, with an unclear D gene assignment. The sample comprised naive CD8+ T cells from PBMCs. The cell subset or site label on this specimen signifies: CD45RA+CCR7+. This receptor was obtained from a young man in good health. Some clones in this sample may be carry-over from other donors' samples. DNA sequence: TGTGCCAGCAGCTTAGGTAGGCTCTACGAGCAGTACTTC. Translated, it gives CASSLGRLYEQYF.